This T cell receptor beta chain was recorded in a study of shared clonotypes between healthy human individuals. Produced via immunoSEQ multiplex PCR; TCRdb's table is partial and in-frame only. The table records some 660,000 clones, 60% to 75% of them present only once. What was sequenced was memory CD4+ T cells sorted from blood. Documented subset: CD45RA-negative fraction. The clonotype originates from a woman aged 25 to 39 in good health.

CDR3 loop: CAISESRFAAEAFF. The CDR3 DNA sequence: TGTGCCATCAGTGAGTCGAGGTTTGCAGCTGAAGCTTTCTTT. The V and J genes are TRBV10-3 and TRBJ1-1; D unclear. In germline, CDR1 is ENHRY, CDR2 SYGVKD. The CDR3 runs 14 residues. V shed 0 bases and J shed 6 bases, with 11 bases lying between them.